This TCR beta chain was sequenced in a study of T cell repertoires in cytomegalovirus infection. Across the whole study: It was the public TCR beta signatures that indicated both CMV infection and matching HLA type.

Turning to this clonotype: Antigen unknown.

TCRdb called the reads again in MiXCR, with one record for every CDR3 protein. The sample carries 130,000 or so distinct CDR3 sequences, roughly 6% recorded once. Overall study findings and caveats: Across the ex vivo response, the dominant clonotypes were HLA-C-restricted CMV-specific TCR beta clonotypes.

The length of the CDR3 is 24 residues. Germline V CDR1 and CDR2: MNHEY, SVGEGT. Trimming cost V 0 bases and J 6 bases, with 42 bases left between them. This TCR was recovered from a human donor in good health (CMV status not recorded). Some clones in this sample may be carry-over from other donors' samples. J is TRBJ2-7 and V is TRBV6-2 or TRBV6-3, with a tentative D call TRBD2 (7 bases). The specimen sequenced was PBMCs. Here the CDR3 reads CASSYSELKTSSGDTGQISAEQYF. The CDR3 DNA is TGTGCCAGCAGTTACTCGGAACTAAAAACTTCGAGCGGGGACACAGGACAGATATCGGCCGAGCAGTACTTC.